These 32 T cell receptor beta chains came from one sample sequenced in a study of blood T cells in healthy people across ages. Then a second PCR, running about 6 to 11 cycles, was carried out with a sample-barcoded 5' primer and a J-beta primer mix. TCRdb independently ran MiXCR on the 5' RACE reads; one entry per CDR3 protein. The sample lists hundreds of thousands of distinct CDR3 sequences, approximately 49% occurring once. Sequenced input: blood. The receptors originated from a woman aged 55-69 years in good health.

This clonotype was counted only a few times. The DNA for the CDR3 is TGTGCCAGCAGGCCCGTAGGGAGAAGTAGGGGAAATGAGCAGTTCTTC. Its translation is CASRPVGRSRGNEQFF. J is TRBJ2-1 and V is TRBV6-2 or TRBV6-3, with D tentatively TRBD1 or TRBD2 (5 bases each). CDR1 is MNHEY, CDR2 SVGEGT, per germline. Trimming removed 6 bases at V and 7 bases at J, with 22 bases between. The CDR3 loop spans 16 amino acids.

The chain is built from TRBV5-1 and TRBJ2-1; 7 bases line up with TRBD1. CDR1 and CDR2 from the germline V gene are SGHRS and YFSETQ. Unmatched junction bases numbered 4, after V lost 0 bases and J lost 1 base. The CDR3 has 16 residues. CDR3 sequence reads: CASSLETGESYNEQFF. The CDR3, as DNA: TGCGCCAGCAGCTTGGAAACAGGGGAGTCCTACAATGAGCAGTTCTTC.

Written as DNA, the CDR3 is TGTGCCAGCAGTCCAATAAGTAGCGGGAGGACTAAAGAGACCCAGTACTTC. Protein sequence: CASSPISSGRTKETQYF. This chain connects TRBV27 to TRBJ2-5; 10 bases match TRBD2. CDR1 is MNHEY, CDR2 SMNVEV, per germline (reference sequence). V was pared by 5 bases and J by 3 bases, with 12 bases of the junction left unmatched. The CDR3 is 17 residues long.

The chain employs TRBV3-1 and TRBJ2-4; D might be TRBD2 (5 bases). The J call may not be correct, given that the DNA end is closer to TRBJ2-7. CDR1 is LGHDT, CDR2 YNNKEL, per germline (reference sequence). The length of the CDR3 is 12 residues. CDR3: CASSHERYEQYF. The CDR3 DNA reads as TGTGCCAGCAGCCACGAGCGGTACGAGCAGTACTTC.

This clonotype was counted between two and nine times. The chain has TRBV28 and TRBJ2-7; D unresolved. The CDR3 runs to 12 residues. CDR1 and CDR2 (germline): MDHEN, SYDVKM. Trimming left V 2 bases short and J 3 bases short, with 5 bases between. The CDR3 sequence is CASSLTVYEQYF. In DNA form, the CDR3 reads TGTGCCAGCAGTTTAACAGTCTACGAGCAGTACTTC.

The chain has TRBV29-1 and TRBJ2-3, with D hard to call. The CDR3 extends over 13 amino acids. V was shortened by 3 bases and J by 0 bases, with 7 bases between the two germline ends. Per the germline V gene, CDR1 is SQVTM and CDR2 is ANQGSEA. The CDR3 spells CSVDVGSTDTQYF. Here the CDR3 DNA reads TGCAGCGTTGATGTGGGTAGCACAGATACGCAGTATTTT.

The gene calls are TRBV18 and TRBJ2-1; possibly TRBD2 for D (6 bases). The V gene's germline CDR1 is KGHSH and CDR2 LQKENI. This CDR3 contains 13 residues. V was pared by 5 bases and J by 10 bases, with 15 bases between. CDR3 loop: CASSANGGSEQFF. In DNA form, the CDR3 reads TGTGCCAGCTCAGCAAACGGGGGAAGCGAGCAGTTCTTC. Drawing the rest from reference TRBV18 and TRBJ2-1, the complete variable domain is NAGVMQNPRHLVRRRGQEARLRCSPMKGHSHVYWYRQLPEEGLKFMVYLQKENIIDESGMPKERFSAEFPKEGPSILRIQQVVRGDSAAYFCASSANGGSEQFFGPGTRLTVL.

The rearrangement uses TRBV6-1 and TRBJ2-2; the match to TRBD1 covers 10 bases. CDR1 and CDR2 (germline): MNHNS, SASEGT. V trimming: 3 bases; J trimming: 8 bases; junction bases outside the gene matches: 12. This CDR3 is built from 17 residues. In nucleotides, the CDR3 is TGTGCCAGCAGTGACGACAGGGGGCGGGTTACGGCTGGGGAGCTGTTTTTT. Translating it yields CASSDDRGRVTAGELFF.

This clonotype has a handful of counts. The chain employs TRBV6-1 and TRBJ2-3, with 9 bases that match TRBD1. Trimming removed 7 bases from V and 1 base from J; junction bases left unmatched: 9. Germline lookup yields CDR1 MNHNS and CDR2 SASEGT. The CDR3 is 16 amino acids. In DNA, the CDR3 is TGTGCCAGCACCCCACAGGGGGCAGTTGGCACAGATACGCAGTATTTT. It translates to CASTPQGAVGTDTQYF.

This clonotype appeared a few times. CDR3 in amino acids: CSAPAVSNEQFF. The CDR3 coding sequence is TGCAGTGCCCCAGCGGTAAGCAATGAGCAGTTCTTC. The J gene is TRBJ2-1, the V gene TRBV20-1; D might be TRBD2 (5 bases). The CDR3 length is 12 residues. Trimming took 6 bases from V and 6 from J, leaving 12 bases between them. Germline V gene lookup returns CDR1 DFQATT and CDR2 SNEGSKA (reference sequence).

The rearrangement links TRBV6-2 or TRBV6-3 to TRBJ2-1; 10 positions agree with TRBD1. The CDR3 extends over 15 amino acids. Trimming removed 5 bases from V and 4 bases from J; junction bases left unmatched: 5. Germline V gene sequence: CDR1 MNHEY, CDR2 SVGEGT. The CDR3 nucleotides read TGTGCCAGCAGTCGGACAGGGGGTGAATACAATGAGCAGTTCTTC. Residues: CASSRTGGEYNEQFF.

V usage is TRBV10-3 and J usage is TRBJ2-7; no definite D call. Germline loops: CDR1 ENHRY, CDR2 SYGVKD. V lost 4 bases, J lost 4 bases, and 14 bases lay in between. This CDR3 has 14 residues. CDR3 loop: CAISAHAYGYEQYF. The CDR3 DNA sequence: TGTGCCATCAGTGCCCACGCGTACGGGTACGAGCAGTACTTC.

Points on this clonotype: The junction and the germline gene differ at one end; a read error may be behind it. The chain has TRBV20-1 and TRBJ2-5; TRBD1 or TRBD2 may be the D gene (6 bases each). Germline CDR1 reads DFQATT; CDR2 reads SNEGSKA (reference sequence). The length of the CDR3 is 12 residues. The DNA for the CDR3 is TGCAGTCCTAGAGGGGGGCAAGAGACCCAGTACTTC. Its translation: CSPRGGQETQYF.

This clonotype was picked up a small number of times. The V and J genes are TRBV20-1 and TRBJ1-1; tentative D call: TRBD1 (5 bases). Germline V CDR1 and CDR2: DFQATT, SNEGSKA (reference sequence). Trimming removed 3 bases at V and 0 bases at J, with 17 bases between. The CDR3 is 16 amino acids. The CDR3 DNA follows: TGCAGTGCTAGGACGAAAGACAGTTCCCTGAACACTGAAGCTTTCTTT. This codes for CSARTKDSSLNTEAFF.

The chain couples TRBV7-8 to TRBJ2-3; TRBD2 aligns across 7 bases. Germline CDR1 SGHVS, CDR2 FQNEAQ. The CDR3 is 13 amino acids. V was pared by 8 bases and J by 0 bases, with 2 bases of the junction left unmatched. The CDR3 sequence is CASWGGSTDTQYF. CDR3 coding DNA: TGTGCCAGCTGGGGGGGAAGCACAGATACGCAGTATTTT. Full variable domain (rest looked up from reference TRBV7-8 and TRBJ2-3): GAGVSQSPRYKVAKRGQDVALRCDPISGHVSLFWYQQALGQGPEFLTYFQNEAQLDKSGLPSDRFFAERPEGSVSTLKIQRTQQEDSAVYLCASWGGSTDTQYFGPGTRLTVL.

The CDR3 is CASSPRDTTYEQYF. The CDR3 DNA is TGTGCCAGCAGCCCCCGGGACACCACCTACGAGCAGTACTTC. V gene TRBV3-1 combines with J gene TRBJ2-7; the D gene is possibly TRBD1 (6 bases). V lost 4 bases and J lost 2, with 12 bases in between. CDR1 is LGHDT and CDR2 is YNNKEL in the germline V gene (reference sequence). The CDR3 sequence is 14 residues long.

The CDR3 is CASRQTDTQYF. The CDR3 nucleotides are TGTGCCAGCCGTCAAACAGATACGCAGTATTTT. V usage is TRBV6-5 and J usage is TRBJ2-3; the D is unclear. CDR1 and CDR2 from the germline V gene are MNHEY and SVGAGI. V lost 8 bases and J 3 bases, leaving 6 bases between the germline ends. The CDR3 has 11 amino acids.

The chain employs TRBV28 and TRBJ1-4; D remains ambiguous. V lost 2 bases to trimming and J lost 4 bases, with 8 bases between them. This CDR3 spans 14 amino acids. The germline gives CDR1 MDHEN, CDR2 SYDVKM. The CDR3 DNA sequence: TGTGCCAGCAGTTTACGAGCTTATAATGAAAAACTGTTTTTT. Amino acid sequence: CASSLRAYNEKLFF.

With respect to this clonotype: One junction end disagrees with the germline gene, perhaps due to a read error. The chain joins TRBV28 to TRBJ2-5, with 8 bases lining up with TRBD1. The CDR3 has 13 amino acids. Germline assignment: CDR1 MDHEN and CDR2 SYDVKM. The CDR3 here is CASSLQGAETRYF. CDR3 nucleotide sequence: TGTGCCAGCAGTTTACAGGGGGCAGAGACCCGGTACTTC.

J is TRBJ2-3 and V is TRBV10-3; 8 bases match TRBD1. Germline assignment: CDR1 ENHRY and CDR2 SYGVKD. The CDR3 sequence is 16 residues long. V lost 6 bases, J lost 2 bases, and 10 bases stayed unmatched. Here the CDR3 DNA reads TGTGCCATCAGCGTATCTGGACAGGGATCCACAGATACGCAGTATTTT. Translated: CAISVSGQGSTDTQYF.

The count of this clonotype is one. The chain couples TRBV5-1 to TRBJ2-7; the match to TRBD1 covers 10 bases. The J segment lost 2 bases and the V segment lost 0 bases, leaving 2 bases of the junction unmatched. Germline V gives CDR1 SGHRS, CDR2 YFSETQ. CDR3 length: 15 residues. CDR3 amino acids: CASSLEGQGPYEQYF. CDR3 nucleotides: TGCGCCAGCAGCTTGGAGGGACAGGGGCCCTACGAGCAGTACTTC.

This clonotype was observed a few times. The rearrangement joins TRBV6-2 or TRBV6-3 to TRBJ2-1; no firm D call. The CDR3 has 13 residues. The V gene lost 6 bases and the J gene lost 4 bases, with 10 bases spanning the gap. Germline CDR1 MNHEY, CDR2 SVGEGT. CDR3 nucleotides: TGTGCCAGCAGCTGGAGAGCTTACAATGAGCAGTTCTTC. Its translation is CASSWRAYNEQFF.

V gene TRBV11-1 combines with J gene TRBJ2-7; D remains unclear. This CDR3 region has 12 residues. Germline V lookup: CDR1 SGHAT, CDR2 FQDESV (reference sequence). V lost 5 bases to trimming and J lost 5 bases, with 10 bases between them. DNA of the CDR3: TGTGCCAGCAGCCCAGAAGGCGACGAGCAGTACTTC. Protein: CASSPEGDEQYF.

The chain has TRBV29-1 and TRBJ2-1; D tentatively reads TRBD1 or TRBD2 (5 bases each). Germline CDR1 and CDR2: SQVTM and ANQGSEA. This CDR3 contains 12 residues. Between the trimmed V and J ends, which lost 8 bases and 0 bases, there was a span of 8 bases. This CDR3 is CSLGGSYNEQFF. The CDR3 nucleotides read TGCAGCCTTGGGGGCTCCTACAATGAGCAGTTCTTC.

The CDR3 here is CSVGVWGTEAFF. DNA for the CDR3: TGCAGCGTTGGGGTCTGGGGGACTGAAGCTTTCTTT. The V gene is TRBV29-1, the J gene TRBJ1-1; D may be TRBD1 (5 bases). The V gene's germline CDR1 is SQVTM and CDR2 ANQGSEA. The V end was cut by 4 bases, the J end by 5 bases, with 11 bases between. The CDR3 is 12 residues long.

J is TRBJ2-1 and V is TRBV6-1; 8 nucleotides align to TRBD2. The CDR3 extends over 15 amino acids. Per the germline V gene, CDR1 is MNHNS and CDR2 is SASEGT. With V trimmed by 7 bases and J by 8 bases, 13 bases remained unmatched. The DNA for the CDR3 is TGTGCCAGCAACGAACGGGGGGGCTTTCGCGATGAGCAGTTCTTC. Protein product: CASNERGGFRDEQFF.

To note about this clonotype: One junction end does not reproduce the germline sequence, and a read error may be involved. The gene calls are TRBV15 and TRBJ2-4; TRBD1 or TRBD2 may be the D gene (5 bases each). Germline V gives CDR1 LNHNV, CDR2 YYDKDF (reference sequence). The CDR3 totals 19 residues. The CDR3 is CAISGSPGLYNIAKNIQYF. CDR3 bases: TGTGCCATCAGCGGTTCCCCGGGGCTATACAATATAGCCAAAAACATTCAGTACTTC.

The chain couples TRBV29-1 to TRBJ1-4, with D unclear. The CDR3 extends over 13 amino acids. Trimming took off 2 bases at V and 5 bases at J, with 9 bases between the two ends. The germline gives CDR1 SQVTM, CDR2 ANQGSEA. CDR3 nucleotides: TGCAGCGTTGAACCCGGGGAAAATGAAAAACTGTTTTTT. It encodes CSVEPGENEKLFF.

This clonotype was counted at least ten times. This CDR3 reads CASSRETSGSYEQYF. In nucleotides, the CDR3 is TGCGCCAGCAGCCGGGAGACTAGCGGCTCCTACGAGCAGTACTTC. V usage is TRBV4-3 and J usage is TRBJ2-7; 9 bases fit TRBD2. CDR1 is LGHNA, CDR2 YSLEER, per germline. The CDR3 covers 15 residues. Trimming took 4 bases from V and 0 from J; bases not matched to a gene: 4.

In its sample, this clonotype was seen a few times. This rearrangement joins TRBV4-3 to TRBJ2-3; D is possibly TRBD2 (5 bases). V was shortened by 4 bases and J by 6 bases, with 17 bases between the two germline ends. Germline CDR1 is LGHNA and CDR2 is YSLEER. This CDR3 has 15 residues. Written as DNA, the CDR3 is TGCGCCAGCAGCCCCTCACTAGTGGCCTTGGATACGCAGTATTTT. Protein sequence: CASSPSLVALDTQYF.

This clonotype turned up a few times. The chain joins TRBV20-1 to TRBJ1-2, with 7 bases identical to TRBD1. Trimming at V came to 6 bases and at J to 5 bases, leaving 9 bases not matched to a gene. CDR3 length equals 13 residues. The germline V gene encodes CDR1 DFQATT and CDR2 SNEGSKA (reference sequence). CDR3 DNA: TGCAGTGCAACGACAGGGAGATCTTATGGCTACACCTTC. Encoded protein: CSATTGRSYGYTF.

The gene calls are TRBV3-1 and TRBJ1-1; 8 bases match TRBD1. With 1 base clipped from V and 3 bases from J, the junction kept 16 bases outside the gene matches. The CDR3 loop spans 19 amino acids. Germline V gene data show CDR1 as LGHDT and CDR2 as YNNKEL (reference sequence). In DNA, the CDR3 is TGTGCCAGCAGCCAAGTCGGGGGTCAGGGGGCAAGTCGGTACACTGAAGCTTTCTTT. It specifies CASSQVGGQGASRYTEAFF.